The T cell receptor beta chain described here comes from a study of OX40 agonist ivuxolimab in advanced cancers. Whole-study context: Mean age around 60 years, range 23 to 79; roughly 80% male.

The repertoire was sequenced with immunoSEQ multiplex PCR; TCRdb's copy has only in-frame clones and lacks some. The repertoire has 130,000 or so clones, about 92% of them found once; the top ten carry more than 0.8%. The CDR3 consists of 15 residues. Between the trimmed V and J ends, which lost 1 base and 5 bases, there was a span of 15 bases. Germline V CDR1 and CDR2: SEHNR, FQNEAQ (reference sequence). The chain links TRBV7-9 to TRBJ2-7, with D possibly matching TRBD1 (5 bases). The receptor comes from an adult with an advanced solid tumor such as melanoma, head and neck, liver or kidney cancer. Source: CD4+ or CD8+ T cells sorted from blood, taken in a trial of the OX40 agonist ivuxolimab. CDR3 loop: CASSLGGPGYHEQYF. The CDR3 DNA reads TGTGCCAGCAGCTTAGGTGGGCCAGGGTACCACGAGCAGTACTTC.